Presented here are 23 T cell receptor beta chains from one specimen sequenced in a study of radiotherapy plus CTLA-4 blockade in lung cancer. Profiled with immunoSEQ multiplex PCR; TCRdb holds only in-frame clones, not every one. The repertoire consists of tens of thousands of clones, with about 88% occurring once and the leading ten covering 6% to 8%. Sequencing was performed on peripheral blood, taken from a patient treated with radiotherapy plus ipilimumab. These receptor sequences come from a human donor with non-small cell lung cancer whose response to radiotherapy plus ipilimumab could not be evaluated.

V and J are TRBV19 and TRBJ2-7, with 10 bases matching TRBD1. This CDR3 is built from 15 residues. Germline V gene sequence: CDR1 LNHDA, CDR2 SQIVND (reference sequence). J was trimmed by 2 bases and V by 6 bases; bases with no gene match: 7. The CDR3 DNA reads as TGTGCCAGTAGCCGGGACAGGGGCGCCACCTACGAGCAGTACTTC. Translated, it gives CASSRDRGATYEQYF.

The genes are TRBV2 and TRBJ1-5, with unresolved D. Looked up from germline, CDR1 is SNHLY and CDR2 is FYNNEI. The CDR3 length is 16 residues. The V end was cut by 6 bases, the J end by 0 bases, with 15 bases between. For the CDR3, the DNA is TGTGCCAGCAGCTGGTACGGAGGGTATAGCAATCAGCCCCAGCATTTT. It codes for CASSWYGGYSNQPQHF. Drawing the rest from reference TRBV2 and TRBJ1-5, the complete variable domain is EPEVTQTPSHQVTQMGQEVILRCVPISNHLYFYWYRQILGQKVEFLVSFYNNEISEKSEIFDDQFSVERPDGSNFTLKIRSTKLEDSAMYFCASSWYGGYSNQPQHFGDGTRLSIL.

The CDR3 DNA reads as TGTGCCAGCAGCCCGTACGCGGGGGGTGGGGATGGTAAGCAGTTCTTC. As protein: CASSPYAGGGDGKQFF. V gene TRBV7-9 combines with J gene TRBJ2-1, with TRBD2 matching over 8 bases. The V gene's germline CDR1 is SEHNR and CDR2 FQNEAQ (reference sequence). This CDR3 region has 16 residues. V lost 5 bases to trimming and J lost 11 bases; unmatched junction nucleotides: 17.

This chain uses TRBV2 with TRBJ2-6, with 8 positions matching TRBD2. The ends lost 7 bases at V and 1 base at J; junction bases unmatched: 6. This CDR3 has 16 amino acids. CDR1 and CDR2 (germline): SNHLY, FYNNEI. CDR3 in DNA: TGTGCCAGCACCCTAGCGGGCCTATCTGGGGCCAACGTCCTGACTTTC. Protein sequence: CASTLAGLSGANVLTF. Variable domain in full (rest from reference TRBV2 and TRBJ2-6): EPEVTQTPSHQVTQMGQEVILRCVPISNHLYFYWYRQILGQKVEFLVSFYNNEISEKSEIFDDQFSVERPDGSNFTLKIRSTKLEDSAMYFCASTLAGLSGANVLTFGAGSRLTVL.

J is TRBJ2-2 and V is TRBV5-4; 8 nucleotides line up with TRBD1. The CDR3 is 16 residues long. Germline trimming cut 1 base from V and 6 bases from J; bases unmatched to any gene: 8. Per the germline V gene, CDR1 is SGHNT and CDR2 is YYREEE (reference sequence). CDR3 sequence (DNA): TGTGCCAGCAGCTTGACAGGGGCAGGGGGCTCCGGGGAGCTGTTTTTT. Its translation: CASSLTGAGGSGELFF.

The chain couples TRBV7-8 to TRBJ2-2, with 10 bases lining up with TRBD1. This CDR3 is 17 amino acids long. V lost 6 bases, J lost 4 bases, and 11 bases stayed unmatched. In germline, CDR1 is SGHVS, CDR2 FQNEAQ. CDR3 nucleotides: TGTGCCAGCAGTCGCTCCTCGACAGGGGGCAGCACCGGGGAGCTGTTTTTT. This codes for CASSRSSTGGSTGELFF. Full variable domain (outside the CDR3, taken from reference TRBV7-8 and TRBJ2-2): GAGVSQSPRYKVAKRGQDVALRCDPISGHVSLFWYQQALGQGPEFLTYFQNEAQLDKSGLPSDRFFAERPEGSVSTLKIQRTQQEDSAVYLCASSRSSTGGSTGELFFGEGSRLTVL.

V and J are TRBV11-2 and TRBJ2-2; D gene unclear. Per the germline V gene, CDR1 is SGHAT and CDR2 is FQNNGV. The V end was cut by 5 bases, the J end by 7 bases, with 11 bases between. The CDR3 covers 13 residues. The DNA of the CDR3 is TGTGCCAGCAGCCAAAATAGAGTCGGGGAGCTGTTTTTT. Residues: CASSQNRVGELFF.

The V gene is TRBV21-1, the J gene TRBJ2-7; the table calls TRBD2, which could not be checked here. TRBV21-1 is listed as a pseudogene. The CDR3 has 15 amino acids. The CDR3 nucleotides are TGTGCCAGCAGCAAGCGGGACTCAACGGCCTACGAGCAGTACTTC. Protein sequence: CASSKRDSTAYEQYF.

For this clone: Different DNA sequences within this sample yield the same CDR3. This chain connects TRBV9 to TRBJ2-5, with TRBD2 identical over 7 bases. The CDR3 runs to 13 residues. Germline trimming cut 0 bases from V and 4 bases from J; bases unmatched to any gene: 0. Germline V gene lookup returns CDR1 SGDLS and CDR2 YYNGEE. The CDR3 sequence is CASSVGGGETQYF. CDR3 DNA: TGTGCCAGCAGCGTAGGCGGGGGAGAGACCCAGTACTTC.

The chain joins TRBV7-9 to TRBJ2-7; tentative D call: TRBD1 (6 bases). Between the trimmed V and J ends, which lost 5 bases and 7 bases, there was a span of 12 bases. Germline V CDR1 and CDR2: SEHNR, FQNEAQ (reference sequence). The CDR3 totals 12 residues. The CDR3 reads CASSLNREEQYF. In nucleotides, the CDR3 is TGTGCCAGCAGCCTAAACAGGGAGGAGCAGTACTTC.

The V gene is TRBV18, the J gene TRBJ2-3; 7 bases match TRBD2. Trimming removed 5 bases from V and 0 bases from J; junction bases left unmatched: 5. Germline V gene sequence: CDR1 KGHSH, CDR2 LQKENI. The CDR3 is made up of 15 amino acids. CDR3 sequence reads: CASSSTSISTDTQYF. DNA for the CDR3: TGTGCCAGCTCATCGACTAGCATTAGCACAGATACGCAGTATTTT.

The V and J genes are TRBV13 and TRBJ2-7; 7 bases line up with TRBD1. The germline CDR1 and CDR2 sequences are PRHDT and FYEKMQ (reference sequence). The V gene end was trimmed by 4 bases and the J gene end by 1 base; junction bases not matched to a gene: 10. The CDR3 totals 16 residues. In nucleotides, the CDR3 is TGTGCCAGCAGCTACCTAGGACAGGAAGAATCCTACGAGCAGTACTTC. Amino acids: CASSYLGQEESYEQYF. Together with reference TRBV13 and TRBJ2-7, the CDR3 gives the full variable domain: AAGVIQSPRHLIKEKRETATLKCYPIPRHDTVYWYQQGPGQDPQFLISFYEKMQSDKGSIPDRFSAQQFSDYHSELNMSSLELGDSALYFCASSYLGQEESYEQYFGPGTRLTVT.

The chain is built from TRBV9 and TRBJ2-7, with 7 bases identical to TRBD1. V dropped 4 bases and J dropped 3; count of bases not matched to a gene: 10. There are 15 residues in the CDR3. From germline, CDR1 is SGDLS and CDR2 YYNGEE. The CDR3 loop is CASSPTQTGNYEQYF. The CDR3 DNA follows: TGTGCCAGCAGCCCCACGCAGACAGGGAACTACGAGCAGTACTTC. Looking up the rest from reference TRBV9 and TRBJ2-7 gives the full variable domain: DSGVTQTPKHLITATGQRVTLRCSPRSGDLSVYWYQQSLDQGLQFLIQYYNGEERAKGNILERFSAQQFPDLHSELNLSSLELGDSALYFCASSPTQTGNYEQYFGPGTRLTVT.

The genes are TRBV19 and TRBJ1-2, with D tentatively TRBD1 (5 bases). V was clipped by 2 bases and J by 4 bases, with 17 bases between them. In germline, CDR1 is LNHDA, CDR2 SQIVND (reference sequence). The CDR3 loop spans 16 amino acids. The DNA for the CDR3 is TGTGCCAGTAGTATACCTTTGGATTGGGGCGGCTATGGCTACACCTTC. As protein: CASSIPLDWGGYGYTF.

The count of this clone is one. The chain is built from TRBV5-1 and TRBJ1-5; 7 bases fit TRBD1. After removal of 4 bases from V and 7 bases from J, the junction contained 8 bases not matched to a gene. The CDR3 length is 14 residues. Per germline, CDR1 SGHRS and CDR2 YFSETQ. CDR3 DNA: TGCGCCAGCAGCCCGACAGGGTTTGAGCAGCCCCAGCATTTT. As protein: CASSPTGFEQPQHF.

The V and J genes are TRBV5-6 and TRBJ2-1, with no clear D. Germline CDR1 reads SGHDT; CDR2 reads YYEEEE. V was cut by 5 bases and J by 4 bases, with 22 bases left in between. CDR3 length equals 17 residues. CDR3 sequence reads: CASSSRVAWLRYNEQFF. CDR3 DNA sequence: TGTGCCAGCAGTTCCCGGGTAGCCTGGCTCCGGTACAATGAGCAGTTCTTC.

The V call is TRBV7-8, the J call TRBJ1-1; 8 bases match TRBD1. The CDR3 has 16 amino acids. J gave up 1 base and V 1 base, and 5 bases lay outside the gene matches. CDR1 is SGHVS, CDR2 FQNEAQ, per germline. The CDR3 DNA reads TGTGCCAGCAGCTTAGGGGCCGGGACAGGGAACACTGAAGCTTTCTTT. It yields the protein CASSLGAGTGNTEAFF.

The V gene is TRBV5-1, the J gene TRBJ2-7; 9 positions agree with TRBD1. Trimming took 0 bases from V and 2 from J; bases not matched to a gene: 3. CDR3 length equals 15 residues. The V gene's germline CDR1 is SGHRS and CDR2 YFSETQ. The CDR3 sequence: CASSLGGQGTYEQYF. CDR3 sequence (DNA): TGCGCCAGCAGCTTGGGGGGACAGGGTACCTACGAGCAGTACTTC.

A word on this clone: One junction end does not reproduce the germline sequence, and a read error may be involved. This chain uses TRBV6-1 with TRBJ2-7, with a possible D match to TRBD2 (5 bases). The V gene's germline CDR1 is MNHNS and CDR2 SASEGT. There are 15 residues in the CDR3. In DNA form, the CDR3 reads TGTGCCAGCAGGGAAGGGTCTACGGGATCCTACGAGCAGTACTTC. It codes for CASREGSTGSYEQYF.

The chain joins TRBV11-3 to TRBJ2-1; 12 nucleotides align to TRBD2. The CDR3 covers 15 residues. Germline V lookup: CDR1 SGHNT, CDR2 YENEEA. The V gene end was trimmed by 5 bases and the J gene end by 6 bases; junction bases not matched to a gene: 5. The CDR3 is CASSVGLAGGNEQFF. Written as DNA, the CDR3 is TGTGCCAGCAGCGTGGGACTAGCGGGCGGCAATGAGCAGTTCTTC.

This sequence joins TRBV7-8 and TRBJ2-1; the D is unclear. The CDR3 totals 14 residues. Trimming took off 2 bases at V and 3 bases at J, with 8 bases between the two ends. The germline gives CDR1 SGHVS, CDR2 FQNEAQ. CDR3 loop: CASSLRRNYNEQFF. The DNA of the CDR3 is TGTGCCAGCAGCTTACGGCGGAACTACAATGAGCAGTTCTTC.

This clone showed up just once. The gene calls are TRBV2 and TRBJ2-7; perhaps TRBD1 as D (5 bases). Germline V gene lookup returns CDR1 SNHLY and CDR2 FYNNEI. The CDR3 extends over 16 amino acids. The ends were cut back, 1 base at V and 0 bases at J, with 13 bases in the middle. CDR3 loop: CASSEGRWTSSYEQYF. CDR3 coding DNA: TGTGCCAGCAGTGAAGGCCGATGGACAAGCTCCTACGAGCAGTACTTC.

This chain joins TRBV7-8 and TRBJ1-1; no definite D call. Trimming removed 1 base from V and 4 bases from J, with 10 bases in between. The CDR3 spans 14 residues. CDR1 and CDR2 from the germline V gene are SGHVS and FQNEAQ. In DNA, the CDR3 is TGTGCCAGCAGCTTAGGCACCACGGGCACTGAAGCTTTCTTT. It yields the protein CASSLGTTGTEAFF. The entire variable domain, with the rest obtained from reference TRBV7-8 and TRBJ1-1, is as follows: GAGVSQSPRYKVAKRGQDVALRCDPISGHVSLFWYQQALGQGPEFLTYFQNEAQLDKSGLPSDRFFAERPEGSVSTLKIQRTQQEDSAVYLCASSLGTTGTEAFFGQGTRLTVV.